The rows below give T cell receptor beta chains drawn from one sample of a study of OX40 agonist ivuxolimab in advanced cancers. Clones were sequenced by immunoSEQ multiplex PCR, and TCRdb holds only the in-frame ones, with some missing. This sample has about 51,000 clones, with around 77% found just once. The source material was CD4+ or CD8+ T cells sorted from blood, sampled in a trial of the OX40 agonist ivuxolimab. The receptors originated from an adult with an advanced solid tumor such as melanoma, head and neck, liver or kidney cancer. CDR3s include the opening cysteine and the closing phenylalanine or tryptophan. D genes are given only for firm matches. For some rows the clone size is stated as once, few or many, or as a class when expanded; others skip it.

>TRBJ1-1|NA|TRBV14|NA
CASSQDVWDTEAFF
TGTGCCAGCAGCCAAGATGTCTGGGACACTGAAGCTTTCTTT
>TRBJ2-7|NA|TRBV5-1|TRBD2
CASSLVVAGEAYF
TGCGCCAGCAGCTTGGTTGTAGCGGGAGAGGCGTACTTC
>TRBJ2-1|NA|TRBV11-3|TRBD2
CASSLDHSGTSSYNEQFF
TGTGCCAGCAGCTTAGATCATAGCGGGACAAGCTCCTACAATGAGCAGTTCTTC
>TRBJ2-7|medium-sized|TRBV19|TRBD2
CASAPGGVVDEQYF
TGTGCCAGCGCCCCGGGGGGTGTCGTGGACGAGCAGTACTTC
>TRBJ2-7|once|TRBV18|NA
CASSPRRERGVEQYF
TGTGCCAGCTCACCACGTCGGGAGCGTGGGGTCGAGCAGTACTTC
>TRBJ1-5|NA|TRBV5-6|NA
CASSLFSRGNQPQHF
TGTGCCAGCAGCTTGTTTAGCAGGGGCAATCAGCCCCAGCATTTT
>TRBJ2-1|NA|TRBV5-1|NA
CASSLVSGAYNEQFF
TGCGCCAGCAGCTTGGTTAGCGGAGCCTACAATGAGCAGTTCTTC
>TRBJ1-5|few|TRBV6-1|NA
CASSGTTGGPQHF
TGTGCCAGCAGCGGGACGACTGGAGGGCCCCAGCATTTT
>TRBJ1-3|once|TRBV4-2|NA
CASSQDLVWGSGNTIYF
TGTGCCAGCAGCCAAGATCTAGTATGGGGCTCTGGAAACACCATATATTTT
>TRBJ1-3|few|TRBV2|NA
CARERQDSGNTIYF
TGTGCCAGGGAAAGACAGGACTCTGGAAACACCATATATTTT
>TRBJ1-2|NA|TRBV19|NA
CASSIATGTDYGYTF
TGTGCCAGTAGTATAGCGACCGGGACGGATTATGGCTACACCTTC
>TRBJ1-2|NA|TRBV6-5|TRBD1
CASSRQGRDYGYTF
TGTGCCAGCAGCCGACAGGGTCGGGACTATGGCTACACCTTC
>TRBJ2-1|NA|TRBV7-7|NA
CASSLLSGGGNNEQFF
TGTGCTAGCAGCTTACTTAGCGGAGGGGGTAACAATGAGCAGTTCTTC
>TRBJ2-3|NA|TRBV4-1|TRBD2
CASSLLGLAGVVTDTQYF
TGCGCCAGCAGCCTATTAGGACTAGCGGGAGTTGTCACAGATACGCAGTATTTT
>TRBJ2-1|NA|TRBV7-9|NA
CASSKRRGDSYNEQFF
TGTGCCAGCAGCAAACGTAGGGGGGACTCCTACAATGAGCAGTTCTTC
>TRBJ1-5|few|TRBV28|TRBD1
CASSWTGSQPQHF
TGTGCCAGCAGTTGGACAGGATCTCAGCCCCAGCATTTT
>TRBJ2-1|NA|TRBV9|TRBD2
CASSPRLAGAYNEQFF
TGTGCCAGCAGCCCTCGCCTAGCGGGGGCCTACAATGAGCAGTTCTTC
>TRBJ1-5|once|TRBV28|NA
CASSPGGTSYQPQHF
TGTGCCAGCAGCCCCGGGGGGACTAGCTATCAGCCCCAGCATTTT
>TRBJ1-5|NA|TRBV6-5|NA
CASSYGGNQPQHF
TGTGCCAGCAGTTACGGGGGCAATCAGCCCCAGCATTTT
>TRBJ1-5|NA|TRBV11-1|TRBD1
CASSLGTGDQPQHF
TGTGCCAGCAGCTTAGGGACAGGGGATCAGCCCCAGCATTTT
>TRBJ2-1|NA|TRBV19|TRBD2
CASSPRLAGNYNEQFF
TGTGCCAGTAGCCCCCGACTAGCGGGGAACTACAATGAGCAGTTCTTC
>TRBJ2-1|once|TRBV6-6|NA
CASNDILANEQFF
TGTGCCAGCAATGACATCCTGGCAAATGAGCAGTTCTTC